This T cell receptor beta chain stems from a study of shared clonotypes between healthy human individuals. Background on the study: The cohort comprised a couple of women and a few men. Their ages spanned 18 to 49 years.

Among the donors, all were Caucasian adults who lived in Nashville, Tennessee. Each subset's genomic DNA was split evenly across several immunoSEQ plates. In the study's own analysis: Quality scores were absent from the junction-only immunoSEQ sequences, so filtering differed. Data came from immunoSEQ multiplex PCR; TCRdb stores just in-frame clones and leaves some out. Clone size and V and J calls were adopted from that table, with D and trimming inferred from the DNA. The table lists around 480,000 clones, 75% to 80% of them singletons. CDR1 and CDR2 from the germline V gene are LGHNA and YNFKEQ. Trimming pared 0 bases from V and 8 bases from J, leaving 22 bases between. The CDR3 covers 17 residues.

This rearrangement joins TRBV4-2 to TRBJ1-2; no reliable D call. The origin of this receptor is a woman aged 40 to 50 in good health. Some clones in this sample may be carry-over from other donors' samples. The specimen sequenced was PBMCs. As DNA, the CDR3 is TGTGCCAGCAGCCAAGAGGTTACGGAGGCGGTAGTTAAGGGCTACACCTTC. Translating gives CASSQEVTEAVVKGYTF.